This T cell receptor (beta chain) stems from a study of CD8 T cells in ankylosing spondylitis. Overall study results and limits: Significant enrichment of disease-linked clones was reported in matched ankylosing spondylitis synovial fluid. Characteristic, it appeared, of ankylosing spondylitis blood was a TCR beta motif of several highly homologous variants. Both synovial fluid and blood in reactive arthritis had previously been reported to carry some motif variants. With a CD8+ phenotype, disease-linked clones were relatively rare in peripheral blood.

Worth noting for this clonotype: Its antigen is unknown.

Germline V gene data show CDR1 as SGHRS and CDR2 as YFSETQ. This CDR3 is built from 18 residues. V dropped 4 bases and J dropped 6; count of bases not matched to a gene: 14. Quantitative molecular-barcoded 5'-RACE generated the TCR beta libraries. TCRdb reprocessed the 5' RACE reads with MiXCR, giving one entry per CDR3 protein. Of about 390,000 distinct CDR3 sequences in the sample, about a fifth were seen once. This TCR came from a male donor with ankylosing spondylitis. The chain combines TRBV5-1 with TRBJ2-1, with 12 bases aligning to TRBD2. Sequencing used blood, either unsorted or a sorted T cell fraction (not recorded which). The CDR3 protein is CASSTPTSGSIPRNEQFF. CDR3 DNA sequence: TGCGCCAGCAGCACCCCGACTAGCGGGAGTATCCCCCGCAATGAGCAGTTCTTC.